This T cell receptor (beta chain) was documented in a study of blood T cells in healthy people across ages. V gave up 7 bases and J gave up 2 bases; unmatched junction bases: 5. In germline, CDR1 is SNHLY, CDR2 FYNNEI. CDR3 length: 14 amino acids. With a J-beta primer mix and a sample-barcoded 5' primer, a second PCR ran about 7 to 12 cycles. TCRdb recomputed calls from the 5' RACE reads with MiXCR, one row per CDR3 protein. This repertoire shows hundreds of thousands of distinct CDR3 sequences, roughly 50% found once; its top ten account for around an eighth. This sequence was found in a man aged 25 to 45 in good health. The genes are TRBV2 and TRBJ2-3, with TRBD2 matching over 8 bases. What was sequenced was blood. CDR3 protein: CASTGGALTDTQYF. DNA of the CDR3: TGTGCCAGCACGGGAGGGGCGCTCACAGATACGCAGTATTTT.